Below are 10 T cell receptor beta chains sequenced from a single sample in a study of cytotoxic CD8 clonotypes in ibrutinib-treated CLL. Here immunoSEQ multiplex PCR was the method, and the copy in TCRdb shows in-frame clones only, minus some. Among fewer than 50,000 clones, approximately 65% were seen once, and the ten largest hold roughly a fifth. The sequencing here drew on PBMCs, taken after 24 months of ibrutinib treatment. Receptor source: a human donor with chronic lymphocytic leukemia.

V is TRBV6-1 and J is TRBJ1-2; no reliable D call. Looked up from germline, CDR1 is MNHNS and CDR2 is SASEGT. V was cut by 1 base and J by 3 bases, with 9 bases left in between. The CDR3 totals 14 residues. DNA for the CDR3: TGTGCCAGCAGTGAAGTCGCCGGGGACTATGGCTACACCTTC. This translates into CASSEVAGDYGYTF.

The genes are TRBV11-3 and TRBJ2-1; 8 nucleotides line up with TRBD2. The ends lost 5 bases at V and 6 bases at J; junction bases unmatched: 9. Per the germline V gene, CDR1 is SGHNT and CDR2 is YENEEA. The CDR3 covers 15 residues. The CDR3, as DNA: TGTGCCAGCAGCCCCAGGACTAGCAAAGGCAATGAGCAGTTCTTC. It yields the protein CASSPRTSKGNEQFF. Full variable domain (remainder filled in from reference TRBV11-3 and TRBJ2-1): EAGVVQSPRYKIIEKKQPVAFWCNPISGHNTLYWYLQNLGQGPELLIRYENEEAVDDSQLPKDRFSAERLKGVDSTLKIQPAELGDSAVYLCASSPRTSKGNEQFFGPGTRLTVL.

This clone has a single count. The sample carries other DNA sequences with the same CDR3. The chain carries TRBV5-6 and TRBJ2-7; unclear D gene. V was clipped by 3 bases and J by 2 bases, with 3 bases between them. Per germline, CDR1 SGHDT and CDR2 YYEEEE. CDR3 length equals 11 residues. For the CDR3, the DNA is TGTGCCAGCAGCTCTACCTACGAGCAGTACTTC. Encoded protein: CASSSTYEQYF.

V and J are TRBV6-1 and TRBJ2-1, with TRBD2 identical over 12 bases. This CDR3 has 15 amino acids. J lost 11 bases, V lost 6 bases, and 11 bases had no gene match. CDR1 and CDR2 (germline): MNHNS, SASEGT. In nucleotides, the CDR3 is TGTGCCAGCAGGCCGATGACTAGCGGGGGCCTTAAGCAGTTCTTC. It yields the protein CASRPMTSGGLKQFF.

This clone was picked up a small number of times. The chain employs TRBV9 and TRBJ2-6, with no clear D. The CDR3 runs to 14 residues. CDR1 SGDLS and CDR2 YYNGEE come from the germline V gene. With 3 bases removed from V and 0 bases from J, the gap between germline ends came to 4 bases. CDR3 sequence: CASSAISGANVLTF. The DNA of the CDR3 is TGTGCCAGCAGCGCAATCTCTGGGGCCAACGTCCTGACTTTC. The variable domain in full, completed from reference TRBV9 and TRBJ2-6, reads DSGVTQTPKHLITATGQRVTLRCSPRSGDLSVYWYQQSLDQGLQFLIQYYNGEERAKGNILERFSAQQFPDLHSELNLSSLELGDSALYFCASSAISGANVLTFGAGSRLTVL.

V gene TRBV5-8 combines with J gene TRBJ2-3, with D possibly matching TRBD1 (6 bases). With 4 bases removed from V and 4 bases from J, the gap between germline ends came to 13 bases. The CDR3 consists of 14 residues. The germline V gene has CDR1 SGHTS and CDR2 YDEGEE. Here the CDR3 reads CASSRLQGADTQYF. The CDR3 DNA is TGTGCCAGCAGCCGGCTACAGGGAGCAGATACGCAGTATTTT. Complete variable domain (other parts from reference TRBV5-8 and TRBJ2-3): EAGVTQSPTHLIKTRGQQATLRCSPISGHTSVYWYQQALGLGLQFLLWYDEGEERNRGNFPPRFSGRQFPNYSSELNVNALELEDSALYLCASSRLQGADTQYFGPGTRLTVL.

The chain couples TRBV18 to TRBJ2-5; a weak D match, TRBD2 (5 bases). V lost 1 base and J 1 base, leaving 16 bases between the germline ends. The CDR3 runs 17 residues. Germline values: CDR1 KGHSH, CDR2 LQKENI. The CDR3 bases are TGTGCCAGCTCACCACGACGGGGTCTAGCCAGCCAAGAGACCCAGTACTTC. Amino acid sequence: CASSPRRGLASQETQYF.

The chain employs TRBV7-9 and TRBJ1-3; D is undetermined. The CDR3 extends over 15 amino acids. V lost 1 base and J 1 base, leaving 8 bases between the germline ends. Germline loops: CDR1 SEHNR, CDR2 FQNEAQ (reference sequence). The CDR3 DNA reads TGTGCCAGCAGCTTAGTCCAGGCGTCTGGAAACACCATATATTTT. This codes for CASSLVQASGNTIYF.

The V call is TRBV6-4, the J call TRBJ2-7; TRBD2 matches at 12 bases. This CDR3 comprises 16 residues. The V gene end was trimmed by 6 bases and the J gene end by 4 bases; junction bases not matched to a gene: 10. Germline V lookup: CDR1 MRHNA, CDR2 SNTAGT. In DNA form, the CDR3 reads TGTGCCAGCAGCCCTAGCGGGGGGGCCTCATTGTACGAGCAGTACTTC. This sequence encodes CASSPSGGASLYEQYF.

Ten or more counts support this clone. The chain carries TRBV5-4 and TRBJ1-2; the D is unclear. The CDR3 loop spans 17 amino acids. V was shortened by 0 bases and J by 8 bases, with 23 bases between the two germline ends. Germline assignment: CDR1 SGHNT and CDR2 YYREEE (reference sequence). The CDR3: CASSLVSGPARWGGYTF. In nucleotides, the CDR3 is TGTGCCAGCAGCTTGGTTTCCGGCCCTGCCAGATGGGGAGGCTACACCTTC.